The 31 T cell receptor beta chains presented below share a single source sample, sequenced in a study of T-cell memory formation after mild COVID-19. TCRdb fed the 5' RACE reads into MiXCR, producing one record per CDR3 protein. The data show around 250,000 distinct CDR3 sequences, with roughly 15% seen just once and roughly 24% held by the top ten. The specimen was PBMCs or a T cell subset sorted from them (not recorded which). These receptors were taken from a man between 18 and 35 years old who had mild COVID-19 (a few samples of this study predate the infection). Cell type and time point are not known.

The V call is TRBV29-1, the J call TRBJ1-5, with D perhaps TRBD1 (6 bases). V lost 6 bases to trimming and J lost 9 bases, with 15 bases between them. Germline V lookup: CDR1 SQVTM, CDR2 ANQGSEA. The CDR3 consists of 12 residues. The CDR3 region has the DNA TGCAGCGTACGCGAGGCGGACAGGCCCCAGCATTTT. It is translated as CSVREADRPQHF.

This chain links TRBV18 with TRBJ2-5; 8 bases line up with TRBD1. Germline CDR1 reads KGHSH; CDR2 reads LQKENI. CDR3 size: 14 residues. After removal of 8 bases from V and 7 bases from J, the junction contained 12 bases not matched to a gene. CDR3 sequence reads: CASRPGQVTGTQYF. In nucleotides, the CDR3 is TGTGCCAGCAGACCGGGACAGGTAACAGGGACCCAGTACTTC.

This clonotype was counted a few times. The V call is TRBV7-6, the J call TRBJ2-5; 10 bases are a match to TRBD2. The CDR3 sequence is 14 residues long. Germline-derived CDR1 and CDR2 are SGHVS and FNYEAQ. V was clipped by 5 bases and J by 1 base; unmatched bases: 1. CDR3 in amino acids: CASSRLAGQETQYF. The CDR3 nucleotides read TGTGCCAGCAGCCGACTAGCGGGCCAAGAGACCCAGTACTTC.

DNA of the CDR3: TGCGCCAGCGCCACAGGCCGGGGAGGCAATGAGCAGTTCTTC. Amino acid sequence: CASATGRGGNEQFF. This chain connects TRBV4-1 to TRBJ2-1, with D possibly being TRBD2 (6 bases). With 8 bases removed from V and 6 bases from J, the gap between germline ends came to 17 bases. Germline V gene sequence: CDR1 MGHRA, CDR2 YSYEKL. This CDR3 region has 14 residues.

This clonotype was detected many times. The chain links TRBV7-2 to TRBJ2-3; 10 nucleotides match TRBD2. The V segment lost 5 bases and the J segment 8 bases; nucleotides outside the gene matches: 10. CDR1 is SGHTA and CDR2 is FQGNSA in the germline V gene. The CDR3 runs 15 residues. CDR3 region: CASSPPGLARGTQYF. The CDR3 DNA sequence: TGTGCCAGCAGCCCCCCGGGACTAGCGCGCGGTACGCAGTATTTT.

This chain uses TRBV7-6 with TRBJ2-1; 8 bases align to TRBD1. CDR1 and CDR2 (germline): SGHVS, FNYEAQ. Germline trimming cut 5 bases from V and 0 bases from J; bases unmatched to any gene: 3. The CDR3 length is 15 residues. This CDR3 is CASSVGQVSYNEQFF. In DNA form, the CDR3 reads TGTGCCAGCAGCGTGGGACAGGTCTCCTACAATGAGCAGTTCTTC.

The rearrangement links TRBV29-1 to TRBJ2-5; D gene unclear. The CDR3 has 10 residues. Germline V lookup: CDR1 SQVTM, CDR2 ANQGSEA. V was clipped by 4 bases and J by 5 bases, with 5 bases between them. The CDR3 DNA follows: TGCAGCGTTGTCCGGGAGACCCAGTACTTC. Translated, it gives CSVVRETQYF.

This chain uses TRBV28 with TRBJ2-3; weak D call: TRBD2 (7 bases). Germline V gives CDR1 MDHEN, CDR2 SYDVKM. This CDR3 has 15 residues. V lost 3 bases, J lost 5 bases, and 15 bases lay in between. DNA for the CDR3: TGTGCCAGCAGTTTTGGTGCGGGGGCGGTAGATACGCAGTATTTT. Translating gives CASSFGAGAVDTQYF.

This clonotype was counted ten times or more. The chain recombines TRBV4-2 with TRBJ2-5, with 11 bases identical to TRBD2. The CDR3 has 15 amino acids. Germline V gene data show CDR1 as LGHNA and CDR2 as YNFKEQ. V gave up 0 bases and J gave up 5 bases; unmatched junction bases: 2. CDR3 sequence (DNA): TGTGCCAGCAGCCAAGATAGCGGGGGGGCCGAGACCCAGTACTTC. Protein: CASSQDSGGAETQYF.

This clonotype appeared a few times. This rearrangement joins TRBV20-1 to TRBJ2-5; perhaps TRBD1 as D (6 bases). CDR1 is DFQATT, CDR2 SNEGSKA, per germline (reference sequence). CDR3 length: 13 residues. V was clipped by 6 bases and J by 6 bases, with 17 bases between them. CDR3 sequence: CSAFRDMGKTQYF. For the CDR3, the DNA is TGCAGTGCCTTTCGGGACATGGGGAAGACCCAGTACTTC.

This clonotype was seen a handful of times. The V and J genes are TRBV6-2 or TRBV6-3 and TRBJ1-1, with D hard to call. CDR3 length: 13 amino acids. Germline CDR1 is MNHEY and CDR2 is SVGEGT. The V end lost 5 bases, the J end lost 3 bases, and 10 bases lay between the germline ends. CDR3 protein: CASSQDGHTEAFF. DNA of the CDR3: TGTGCCAGCAGTCAGGACGGCCACACTGAAGCTTTCTTT.

This clonotype was observed a few times. The chain is built from TRBV12-3 or TRBV12-4 and TRBJ2-7, with 8 bases aligning to TRBD1. The ends lost 3 bases at V and 3 bases at J; junction bases unmatched: 1. The CDR3 has 13 amino acids. The CDR3 loop is CASSLTGVYEQYV. DNA of the CDR3: TGTGCCAGCAGTTTGACAGGGGTCTACGAGCAGTACGTC.

This clonotype has just a few counts. This chain connects TRBV6-5 to TRBJ2-7; 7 nucleotides align to TRBD1. V was pared by 5 bases and J by 4 bases, with 11 bases of the junction left unmatched. Germline CDR1 is MNHEY and CDR2 is SVGAGI. This CDR3 contains 15 residues. The CDR3 nucleotides read TGTGCCAGCAGTCTACTACCGACAGGGTTGTACGAGCAGTACTTC. Residues: CASSLLPTGLYEQYF.

In this sample, this clonotype turned up a few times. The gene calls are TRBV10-3 and TRBJ2-7, with 10 bases lining up with TRBD1. Germline values: CDR1 ENHRY, CDR2 SYGVKD. Losses at the gene ends were 4 bases for V and 6 bases for J; bases not matched to a gene: 3. The CDR3 length is 13 residues. The CDR3 region has the DNA TGTGCCATCAGTGGGACAGGGGGATTCGAGCAGTACTTC. Translated: CAISGTGGFEQYF.

This clonotype has ten or more counts. This chain uses TRBV7-2 with TRBJ1-3; TRBD1 is a possible D gene (5 bases). The ends were cut back, 0 bases at V and 3 bases at J, with 12 bases in the middle. CDR1 and CDR2 (germline): SGHTA, FQGNSA. This CDR3 is built from 16 residues. CDR3 residues: CASSLAVGAGGNTIYF. In nucleotides, the CDR3 is TGTGCCAGCAGCTTAGCGGTCGGGGCGGGTGGAAACACCATATATTTT.

This clonotype was seen more than once but under ten times. This sequence joins TRBV12-3 or TRBV12-4 and TRBJ2-5, with 7 nucleotides matching TRBD1. V was pared by 6 bases and J by 3 bases, with 7 bases of the junction left unmatched. The CDR3 spans 14 residues. CDR3 region: CASSHQTGKETQYF. The CDR3 DNA follows: TGTGCCAGCAGCCATCAGACAGGGAAAGAGACCCAGTACTTC.

This chain connects TRBV9 to TRBJ2-7; D unclear. The CDR3 covers 15 residues. With 0 bases removed from V and 2 bases from J, the gap between germline ends came to 12 bases. Germline V gene data show CDR1 as SGDLS and CDR2 as YYNGEE. The chain's CDR3 is CASSVGSSLTYEQYF. DNA of the CDR3: TGTGCCAGCAGCGTAGGGTCATCATTAACCTACGAGCAGTACTTC.

The chain combines TRBV18 with TRBJ1-6, with TRBD1 as a possible D gene (5 bases). V gave up 10 bases and J gave up 7 bases, with 14 bases separating them. The CDR3 extends over 13 amino acids. In germline, CDR1 is KGHSH, CDR2 LQKENI. CDR3 loop: CATGASGNSPLHF. CDR3 DNA sequence: TGTGCCACCGGGGCCTCAGGAAATTCACCCCTCCACTTT.

This clonotype was observed a few times. The chain recombines TRBV5-5 with TRBJ1-1; no reliable D call. Trimming pared 0 bases from V and 1 base from J, leaving 7 bases between. This CDR3 region has 14 residues. Per germline, CDR1 SGHKS and CDR2 YYEKEE (reference sequence). CDR3 DNA: TGTGCCAGCAGCTTGGGTGGGCAGAACACTGAAGCTTTCTTT. Its protein is CASSLGGQNTEAFF.

The DNA of the CDR3 is TGTGCCAGCAGCCAACTGACAGGCAGGCAGACCCAGTACTTC. It specifies CASSQLTGRQTQYF. The chain combines TRBV3-1 with TRBJ2-5; D perhaps matches TRBD1 (6 bases). Looked up from germline, CDR1 is LGHDT and CDR2 is YNNKEL (reference sequence). This CDR3 has 14 residues. V was shortened by 2 bases and J by 6 bases, with 13 bases between the two germline ends.

V usage is TRBV7-2 and J usage is TRBJ2-3; no definite D call. V gave up 4 bases and J gave up 1 base, with 9 bases separating them. CDR3 length equals 14 residues. Per the germline V gene, CDR1 is SGHTA and CDR2 is FQGNSA. This CDR3 reads CASSSRPGTDTQYF. Written as DNA, the CDR3 is TGTGCCAGCAGCTCGCGACCCGGCACAGATACGCAGTATTTT.

This clonotype was seen only a few times. The rearrangement links TRBV11-2 to TRBJ2-4; TRBD1 matches at 7 bases. CDR3 length: 15 residues. The ends lost 1 base at V and 8 bases at J; junction bases unmatched: 8. CDR1 is SGHAT and CDR2 is FQNNGV in the germline V gene. In nucleotides, the CDR3 is TGTGCCAGCAGCTTAGTAGGGGGCAGGTCGGACATTCAGTACTTC. The encoded protein is CASSLVGGRSDIQYF. The whole variable domain, filled in from reference TRBV11-2 and TRBJ2-4, reads EAGVAQSPRYKIIEKRQSVAFWCNPISGHATLYWYQQILGQGPKLLIQFQNNGVVDDSQLPKDRFSAERLKGVDSTLKIQPAKLEDSAVYLCASSLVGGRSDIQYFGAGTRLSVL.

The CDR3 DNA reads TGTGCCAGCAGCCTTACGGGGGCCACGCAGTATTTT. Translation: CASSLTGATQYF. The rearrangement joins TRBV7-8 to TRBJ2-3; D possibly matches TRBD1 or TRBD2 (6 bases each). With 5 bases removed from V and 9 bases from J, the gap between germline ends came to 12 bases. Germline-derived CDR1 and CDR2 are SGHVS and FQNEAQ. The CDR3 is 12 residues long.

This clonotype was seen only a few times. The chain is built from TRBV6-5 and TRBJ1-1; 9 bases align to TRBD1. CDR1 MNHEY and CDR2 SVGAGI come from the germline V gene. V shed 4 bases, J shed 4 bases, and the junction held 10 bases outside the gene matches. There are 16 residues in the CDR3. The CDR3 DNA is TGTGCCAGCAGTTTTAACCCGACAGGGGGAGTCACTGAAGCTTTCTTT. This codes for CASSFNPTGGVTEAFF.

This clonotype has only a few counts. The chain couples TRBV5-1 to TRBJ1-4; D might be TRBD1 (5 bases). The germline gives CDR1 SGHRS, CDR2 YFSETQ. The CDR3 has 13 residues. Trimming stripped 7 bases from V and 5 bases from J, with 12 bases between. The chain's CDR3 is CASADSQNEKLFF. The DNA for the CDR3 is TGCGCCAGCGCTGACAGTCAGAATGAAAAACTGTTTTTT. Full variable domain (rest looked up from reference TRBV5-1 and TRBJ1-4): KAGVTQTPRYLIKTRGQQVTLSCSPISGHRSVSWYQQTPGQGLQFLFEYFSETQRNKGNFPGRFSGRQFSNSRSEMNVSTLELGDSALYLCASADSQNEKLFFGSGTQLSVL.

This rearrangement joins TRBV12-3 or TRBV12-4 to TRBJ2-6; TRBD1 is a possible D gene (6 bases). Trimming removed 3 bases at V and 4 bases at J, with 13 bases between. The CDR3 extends over 16 amino acids. The CDR3 region has the DNA TGTGCCAGCAGTTTCGCAGTGGGGGCCGGGGCCAACGTCCTGACTTTC. The encoded protein is CASSFAVGAGANVLTF.

This clonotype was recorded a few times. The chain employs TRBV29-1 and TRBJ2-7, with D unclear. Germline V gives CDR1 SQVTM, CDR2 ANQGSEA. Trimming stripped 5 bases from V and 6 bases from J, with 23 bases between. The CDR3 consists of 15 residues. Here the CDR3 DNA reads TGCAGCGTTCCTCGTGAATGGAAGCCTGATTTCGAGCAGTACGTC. Translation: CSVPREWKPDFEQYV.

CDR3 residues: CASSQERTGFGYTF. The DNA for the CDR3 is TGTGCCAGCAGCCAAGAACGGACAGGGTTTGGCTACACCTTC. The chain joins TRBV6-5 to TRBJ1-2; 8 bases align to TRBD1. V was clipped by 6 bases and J by 7 bases; unmatched bases: 10. The CDR3 runs 14 residues. Germline lookup yields CDR1 MNHEY and CDR2 SVGAGI.

This chain joins TRBV7-3 and TRBJ2-1; no firm D call. CDR1 is SGHTA, CDR2 FQGTGA, per germline. V was pared by 0 bases and J by 1 base, with 16 bases between. CDR3 length: 18 amino acids. CDR3 sequence (DNA): TGTGCCAGCAGCTTAACCCTTCCTGGGCAAGGTTCCTACAATGAGCAGTTCTTC. Translating gives CASSLTLPGQGSYNEQFF.

A few counts support this clonotype. The chain couples TRBV7-2 to TRBJ2-3; D is unclear. Germline CDR1 is SGHTA and CDR2 is FQGNSA. There are 12 residues in the CDR3. V dropped 2 bases and J dropped 4 bases, with 4 bases sitting between them. The CDR3 reads CASSLYSDTQYF. CDR3 nucleotide sequence: TGTGCCAGCAGCTTATACTCAGATACGCAGTATTTT. Full variable domain (missing parts from reference TRBV7-2 and TRBJ2-3): GAGVSQSPSNKVTEKGKDVELRCDPISGHTALYWYRQSLGQGLEFLIYFQGNSAPDKSGLPSDRFSAERTGGSVSTLTIQRTQQEDSAVYLCASSLYSDTQYFGPGTRLTVL.

The chain combines TRBV5-1 with TRBJ1-5, with D tentatively TRBD1 (5 bases). Trimming pared 3 bases from V and 4 bases from J, leaving 14 bases between. This CDR3 region has 15 residues. Germline V gives CDR1 SGHRS, CDR2 YFSETQ. The CDR3 bases are TGCGCCAGCAGCTGGGACGGAACGTTGAATCAGCCCCAGCATTTT. Translation: CASSWDGTLNQPQHF.